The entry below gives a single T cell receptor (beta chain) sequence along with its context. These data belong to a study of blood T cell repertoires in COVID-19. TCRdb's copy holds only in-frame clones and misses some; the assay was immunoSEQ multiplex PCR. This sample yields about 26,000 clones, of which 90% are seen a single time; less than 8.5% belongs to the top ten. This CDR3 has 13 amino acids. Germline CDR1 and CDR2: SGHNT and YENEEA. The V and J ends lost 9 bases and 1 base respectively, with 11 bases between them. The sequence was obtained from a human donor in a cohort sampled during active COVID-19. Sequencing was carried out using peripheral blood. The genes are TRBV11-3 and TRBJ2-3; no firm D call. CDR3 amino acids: CASERSGTDTQYF. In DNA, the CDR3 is TGTGCCAGTGAGAGGTCGGGCACAGATACGCAGTATTTT.